The 20 T cell receptor beta chains below all came from one sample that was sequenced in a study of blood T cell repertoires in COVID-19. Sequencing was performed with immunoSEQ multiplex PCR; in TCRdb, only in-frame clones are kept and a portion is missing. The sample gives 110,000 or so clones, 77% of which show up once; roughly 7.9% is in the top ten. The specimen sequenced was peripheral blood. Receptors originate from a human donor in a cohort sampled during active COVID-19.

This chain links TRBV7-8 with TRBJ2-7; TRBD2 matches 11 bases. Per germline, CDR1 SGHVS and CDR2 FQNEAQ. Trimming cost V 3 bases and J 3 bases; bases outside gene matches: 1. This CDR3 has 14 amino acids. CDR3 in amino acids: CASSFSGRVYEQYF. CDR3 DNA: TGTGCCAGCAGCTTTAGCGGGAGGGTCTACGAGCAGTACTTC.

The J gene is TRBJ2-7, the V gene TRBV30; 8 bases fit TRBD1. The germline V gene has CDR1 GTSNPN and CDR2 SVGIG (reference sequence). V shed 3 bases and J 6 bases; nucleotides not matched to a gene: 4. CDR3 length: 12 residues. The CDR3 DNA reads TGTGCCTGGAGCGACGGGACAGGCGAGCAGTACTTC. This gives the protein CAWSDGTGEQYF.

This clone has a count of ten or more. The chain couples TRBV18 to TRBJ2-7; 8 nucleotides line up with TRBD1. CDR3 length: 17 amino acids. Germline CDR1 is KGHSH and CDR2 is LQKENI. V gave up 3 bases and J gave up 3 bases; unmatched junction bases: 13. CDR3: CASSPTQGQGAIYEQYF. CDR3 DNA sequence: TGTGCCAGCTCACCTACCCAGGGTCAGGGGGCGATCTACGAGCAGTACTTC.

The V gene is TRBV3-1 (or the pseudogene TRBV3-2), the J gene TRBJ2-5; 9 bases map to TRBD2. Germline assignment: CDR1 LGHDT and CDR2 YNNKEL (reference sequence). The CDR3 is 19 residues long. Trimming removed 4 bases from V and 2 bases from J; junction bases left unmatched: 17. In DNA form, the CDR3 reads TGTGCCAGCAGCCTAAGTCCCCTGCGGGGGGGAACCTTACAAGAGACCCAGTACTTC. This translates into CASSLSPLRGGTLQETQYF.

This clone appeared once. The chain carries TRBV6-4 and TRBJ2-3; 10 bases are shared with TRBD2. The germline V gene has CDR1 MRHNA and CDR2 SNTAGT. V shed 4 bases and J 1 base; nucleotides not matched to a gene: 2. The CDR3 runs to 15 residues. In DNA form, the CDR3 reads TGTGCCAGCAGTGTCGGACTAGCGGGCACAGATACGCAGTATTTT. It yields the protein CASSVGLAGTDTQYF.

The rearrangement joins TRBV6-2 or TRBV6-3 to TRBJ1-5; 9 bases agree with TRBD1. The CDR3 is 19 amino acids. The V and J ends lost 0 bases and 2 bases, in that order; junction bases with no gene match: 11. The germline V gene has CDR1 MNHEY and CDR2 SVGEGT. CDR3 nucleotides: TGTGCCAGCAGTTACTCGAAGGTAACAGGGGGCTCGGGCAATCAGCCCCAGCATTTT. This gives the protein CASSYSKVTGGSGNQPQHF.

This clone was seen a few times. V gene TRBV11-2 combines with J gene TRBJ1-2; TRBD1 matches 7 bases. J was trimmed by 7 bases and V by 1 base; bases with no gene match: 6. The CDR3 is made up of 14 amino acids. CDR1 and CDR2 (germline): SGHAT, FQNNGV. This CDR3 is CASSLVSGDSGYTF. CDR3 coding DNA: TGTGCCAGCAGCTTAGTTTCCGGGGACAGTGGCTACACCTTC.

This sequence joins TRBV5-1 and TRBJ2-7; D possibly corresponds to TRBD1 (6 bases). CDR1 and CDR2 (germline): SGHRS, YFSETQ. Deletions cut 4 bases from V and 3 bases from J, with 14 bases between. The CDR3 totals 14 residues. Written as DNA, the CDR3 is TGCGCCAGCAGCGCCCCGACAGGAGACTACGAGCAGTACTTC. This sequence encodes CASSAPTGDYEQYF.

The chain recombines TRBV12-3 or TRBV12-4 with TRBJ2-7, with D possibly TRBD2 on 6 matching bases. Between the trimmed V and J ends, which lost 3 bases and 5 bases, there was a span of 8 bases. The CDR3 totals 12 residues. CDR3 amino acids: CASSLGGNEQYF. The CDR3 coding sequence is TGTGCCAGCAGTTTGGGAGGCAACGAGCAGTACTTC.

This sequence joins TRBV5-1 and TRBJ2-7, with 8 positions matching TRBD1. Germline loops: CDR1 SGHRS, CDR2 YFSETQ. The junction had 11 bases not matched to a gene; V was cut back by 4 bases and J by 2 bases. This CDR3 region has 16 residues. As DNA, the CDR3 is TGCGCCAGCAGCCGGGGCCCTGGACAGGGCACCTACGAGCAGTACTTC. Residues: CASSRGPGQGTYEQYF. The complete variable domain, with remaining parts taken from reference TRBV5-1 and TRBJ2-7, reads KAGVTQTPRYLIKTRGQQVTLSCSPISGHRSVSWYQQTPGQGLQFLFEYFSETQRNKGNFPGRFSGRQFSNSRSEMNVSTLELGDSALYLCASSRGPGQGTYEQYFGPGTRLTVT.

The count of this clone is one. The rearrangement joins TRBV11-3 to TRBJ2-7, with 9 bases aligning to TRBD2. Germline values: CDR1 SGHNT, CDR2 YENEEA. The CDR3 runs to 15 residues. V gave up 2 bases and J gave up 2 bases; unmatched junction bases: 4. The CDR3 protein is CASSLTAGGTYEQYF. CDR3 nucleotide sequence: TGTGCCAGCAGCTTAACGGCGGGAGGGACCTACGAGCAGTACTTC.

This rearrangement joins TRBV12-3 or TRBV12-4 to TRBJ1-2; 7 bases map to TRBD1. This CDR3 region has 13 residues. With V trimmed by 1 base and J by 6 bases, 2 bases remained unmatched. In DNA, the CDR3 is TGTGCCAGCAGTTTAGTCCAGGGGGATGGCTACACCTTC. Its protein is CASSLVQGDGYTF.

This clone has a handful of counts. The gene calls are TRBV2 and TRBJ1-1; TRBD1 might be the D (5 bases). Germline CDR1 SNHLY, CDR2 FYNNEI. The CDR3 contains 13 residues. V was pared by 4 bases and J by 8 bases, with 14 bases between. CDR3 sequence (DNA): TGTGCCAGCAGTGGTGAAGGGGTAGGAGAAGCTTTCTTT. Encoded protein: CASSGEGVGEAFF.

This rearrangement joins TRBV7-6 to TRBJ2-5, with D possibly matching TRBD1 (6 bases). The CDR3 spans 14 residues. The V end was cut by 7 bases, the J end by 5 bases, with 17 bases between. Germline V gene sequence: CDR1 SGHVS, CDR2 FNYEAQ. The CDR3 region is CASTDQGSGETQYF. The CDR3 DNA is TGTGCCAGCACCGATCAGGGGTCAGGGGAGACCCAGTACTTC.

Notes on this clone: Since a much larger clone is just one base distant, this may be a read error. This sequence joins TRBV7-2 and TRBJ2-7; D is uncertain. V lost 1 base and J 3 bases, leaving 7 bases between the germline ends. Germline values: CDR1 SGHTA, CDR2 FQGNSA. The CDR3 loop spans 13 amino acids. CDR3 in amino acids: CASSLGQVYEQYF. CDR3 bases: TGTGCCAGCAGCTTAGGGCAGGTCTACGAGCAGTACTTC.

This clone was seen only once. The chain couples TRBV29-1 to TRBJ2-6; 9 positions agree with TRBD1. Looked up from germline, CDR1 is SQVTM and CDR2 is ANQGSEA. The J segment lost 2 bases and the V segment lost 5 bases, leaving 10 bases of the junction unmatched. This CDR3 is 17 amino acids long. CDR3 residues: CSVRGGQGTTGANVLTF. The DNA for the CDR3 is TGCAGCGTTCGGGGAGGACAGGGGACCACTGGGGCCAACGTCCTGACTTTC. Looking up the rest from reference TRBV29-1 and TRBJ2-6 gives the full variable domain: SAVISQKPSRDICQRGTSLTIQCQVDSQVTMMFWYRQQPGQSLTLIATANQGSEATYESGFVIDKFPISRPNLTFSTLTVSNMSPEDSSIYLCSVRGGQGTTGANVLTFGAGSRLTVL.

The genes are TRBV6-5 and TRBJ2-7, with a weak D call TRBD2 (7 bases). CDR3 size: 15 residues. The V end was cut by 8 bases, the J end by 1 base, with 18 bases between. Germline CDR1 is MNHEY and CDR2 is SVGAGI. As DNA, the CDR3 is TGTGCCAGCGCCTGGGGGGCTAGCGGTTCCTACGAGCAGTACTTC. Protein: CASAWGASGSYEQYF.

The chain joins TRBV2 to TRBJ2-5; TRBD1 agrees at 7 bases. CDR3 length: 15 amino acids. The V gene's germline CDR1 is SNHLY and CDR2 FYNNEI. Trimming removed 5 bases from V and 0 bases from J; junction bases left unmatched: 6. The CDR3 protein is CASSSDREYQETQYF. The DNA of the CDR3 is TGTGCCAGCAGTTCAGACAGGGAGTACCAAGAGACCCAGTACTTC. Full variable domain (rest looked up from reference TRBV2 and TRBJ2-5): EPEVTQTPSHQVTQMGQEVILRCVPISNHLYFYWYRQILGQKVEFLVSFYNNEISEKSEIFDDQFSVERPDGSNFTLKIRSTKLEDSAMYFCASSSDREYQETQYFGPGTRLLVL.

V gene TRBV5-5 combines with J gene TRBJ2-6, with D possibly matching TRBD1 (6 bases). The CDR3 is 17 amino acids. V lost 4 bases, J lost 1 base, and 15 bases lay in between. CDR1 is SGHKS, CDR2 YYEKEE, per germline (reference sequence). The CDR3 coding sequence is TGTGCCAGCAGCACCCGACAGGCCGCGTCTGGGGCCAACGTCCTGACTTTC. This gives the protein CASSTRQAASGANVLTF.

This clone has just one count. The rearrangement uses TRBV19 and TRBJ2-7, with D perhaps TRBD1 (5 bases). Deletions cut 3 bases from V and 2 bases from J, with 20 bases between. This CDR3 is built from 17 residues. The germline gives CDR1 LNHDA, CDR2 SQIVND (reference sequence). For the CDR3, the DNA is TGTGCCAGTAGTATGGGTACCCAGGGCCACTCCACCTACGAGCAGTACTTC. It yields the protein CASSMGTQGHSTYEQYF.